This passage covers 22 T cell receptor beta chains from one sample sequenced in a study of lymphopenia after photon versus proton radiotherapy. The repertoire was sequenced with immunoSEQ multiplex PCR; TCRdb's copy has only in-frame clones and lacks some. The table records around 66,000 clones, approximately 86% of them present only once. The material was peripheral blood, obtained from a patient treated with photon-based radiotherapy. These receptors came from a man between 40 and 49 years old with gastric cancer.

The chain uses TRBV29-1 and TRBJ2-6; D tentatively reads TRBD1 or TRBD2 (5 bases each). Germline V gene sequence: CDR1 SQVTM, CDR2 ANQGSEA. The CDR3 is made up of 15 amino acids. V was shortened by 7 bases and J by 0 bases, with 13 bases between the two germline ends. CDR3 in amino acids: CSARAGSSGANVLTF. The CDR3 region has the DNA TGCAGCGCGAGGGCAGGGAGCTCTGGGGCCAACGTCCTGACTTTC.

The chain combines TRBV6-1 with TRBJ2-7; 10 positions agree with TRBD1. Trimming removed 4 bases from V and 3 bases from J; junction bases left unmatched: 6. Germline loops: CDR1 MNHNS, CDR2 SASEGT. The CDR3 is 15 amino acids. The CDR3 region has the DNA TGTGCCAGCAGTGGCGGACAGGGGGGGTACTACGAGCAGTACTTC. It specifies CASSGGQGGYYEQYF.

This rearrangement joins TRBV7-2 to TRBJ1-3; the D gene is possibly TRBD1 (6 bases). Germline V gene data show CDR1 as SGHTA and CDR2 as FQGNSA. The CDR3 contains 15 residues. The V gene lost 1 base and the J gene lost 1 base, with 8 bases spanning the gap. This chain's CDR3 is CASSLVGGSGNTIYF. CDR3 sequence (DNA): TGTGCCAGCAGCTTAGTAGGGGGATCTGGAAACACCATATATTTT.

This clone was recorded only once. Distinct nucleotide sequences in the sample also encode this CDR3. CDR3 sequence (DNA): TGTGCCAGCAGCTGGGGCCAAGGAAGCTATGGCTACACCTTC. Its protein product is CASSWGQGSYGYTF. The rearrangement joins TRBV5-5 to TRBJ1-2; a weak D match, TRBD1 (5 bases). The ends were cut back, 3 bases at V and 4 bases at J, with 13 bases in the middle. From germline, CDR1 is SGHKS and CDR2 YYEKEE (reference sequence). The CDR3 is 14 residues long.

The CDR3 DNA sequence: TGTGCCAGCAGCTTGTATCCGGGACAGGGGGCGGAGGAGCAGTACTTC. This gives the protein CASSLYPGQGAEEQYF. The gene calls are TRBV7-2 and TRBJ2-7; 12 bases match TRBD1. CDR1 is SGHTA and CDR2 is FQGNSA in the germline V gene. The ends lost 3 bases at V and 7 bases at J; junction bases unmatched: 10. This CDR3 has 16 residues.

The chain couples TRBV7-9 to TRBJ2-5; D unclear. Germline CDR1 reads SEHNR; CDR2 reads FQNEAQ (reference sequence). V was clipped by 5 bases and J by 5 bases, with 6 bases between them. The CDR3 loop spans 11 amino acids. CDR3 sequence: CASSPGETQYF. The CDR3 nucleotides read TGTGCCAGCAGCCCCGGGGAGACCCAGTACTTC. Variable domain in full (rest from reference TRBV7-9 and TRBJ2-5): DTGVSQNPRHKITKRGQNVTFRCDPISEHNRLYWYRQTLGQGPEFLTYFQNEAQLEKSRLLSDRFSAERPKGSFSTLEIQRTEQGDSAMYLCASSPGETQYFGPGTRLLVL.

CDR3 amino acids: CASSPVRSYEQYF. The DNA of the CDR3 is TGTGCCAGCAGCCCGGTCCGCTCCTACGAGCAGTACTTC. The V gene is TRBV4-2, the J gene TRBJ2-7; D gene ambiguous. This CDR3 is 13 amino acids long. V dropped 4 bases and J dropped 0 bases, with 7 bases sitting between them. Germline CDR1 reads LGHNA; CDR2 reads YNFKEQ.

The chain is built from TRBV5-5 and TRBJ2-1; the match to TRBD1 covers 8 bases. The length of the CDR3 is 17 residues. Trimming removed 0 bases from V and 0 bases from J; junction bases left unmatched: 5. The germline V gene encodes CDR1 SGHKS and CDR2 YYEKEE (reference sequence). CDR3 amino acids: CASSLGYRGSSYNEQFF. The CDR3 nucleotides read TGTGCCAGCAGCTTGGGGTACAGGGGGAGCTCCTACAATGAGCAGTTCTTC.

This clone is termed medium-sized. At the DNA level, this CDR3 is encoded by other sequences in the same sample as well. The CDR3 region has the DNA TGCGCCAGCAGCCGGGATCTGAACACTGAAGCTTTCTTT. It specifies CASSRDLNTEAFF. V is TRBV4-3 and J is TRBJ1-1; D is uncertain. V lost 4 bases and J 0 bases, leaving 6 bases between the germline ends. Germline CDR1 reads LGHNA; CDR2 reads YSLEER. The CDR3 is made up of 13 amino acids.

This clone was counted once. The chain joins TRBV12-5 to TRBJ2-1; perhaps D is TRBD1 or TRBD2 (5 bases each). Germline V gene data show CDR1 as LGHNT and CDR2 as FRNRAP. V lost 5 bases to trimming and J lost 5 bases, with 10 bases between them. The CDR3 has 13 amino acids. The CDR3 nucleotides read TGTGCTAGTGGTGGGGGAAGGGACAATGAGCAGTTCTTC. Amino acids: CASGGGRDNEQFF.

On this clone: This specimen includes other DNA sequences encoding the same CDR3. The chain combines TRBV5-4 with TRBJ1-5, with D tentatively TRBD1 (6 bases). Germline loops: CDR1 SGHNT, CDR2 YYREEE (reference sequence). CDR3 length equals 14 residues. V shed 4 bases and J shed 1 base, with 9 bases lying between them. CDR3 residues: CASSQDRSNQPQHF. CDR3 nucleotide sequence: TGTGCCAGCAGCCAAGACAGGAGCAATCAGCCCCAGCATTTT.

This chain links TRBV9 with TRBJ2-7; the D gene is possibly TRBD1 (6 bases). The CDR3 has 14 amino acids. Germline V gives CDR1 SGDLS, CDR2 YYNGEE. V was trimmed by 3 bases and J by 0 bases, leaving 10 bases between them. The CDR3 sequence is CASSGDRSSYEQYF. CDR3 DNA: TGTGCCAGCAGCGGAGACAGGAGCTCCTACGAGCAGTACTTC. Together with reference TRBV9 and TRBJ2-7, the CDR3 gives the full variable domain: DSGVTQTPKHLITATGQRVTLRCSPRSGDLSVYWYQQSLDQGLQFLIQYYNGEERAKGNILERFSAQQFPDLHSELNLSSLELGDSALYFCASSGDRSSYEQYFGPGTRLTVT.

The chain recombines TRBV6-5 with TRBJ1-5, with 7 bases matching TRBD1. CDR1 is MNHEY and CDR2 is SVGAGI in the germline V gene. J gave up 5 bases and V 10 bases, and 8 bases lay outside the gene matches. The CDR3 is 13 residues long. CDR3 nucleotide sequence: TGTGCCATCAGGGGACAGCCTGATCAGCCCCAGCATTTT. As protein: CAIRGQPDQPQHF.

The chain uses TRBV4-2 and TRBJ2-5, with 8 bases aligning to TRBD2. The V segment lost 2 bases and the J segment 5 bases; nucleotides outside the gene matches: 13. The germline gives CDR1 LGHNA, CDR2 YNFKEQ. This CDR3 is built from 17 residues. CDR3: CASSQRQTSEWGETQYF. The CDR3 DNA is TGTGCCAGCAGCCAACGCCAGACTAGCGAATGGGGTGAGACCCAGTACTTC.

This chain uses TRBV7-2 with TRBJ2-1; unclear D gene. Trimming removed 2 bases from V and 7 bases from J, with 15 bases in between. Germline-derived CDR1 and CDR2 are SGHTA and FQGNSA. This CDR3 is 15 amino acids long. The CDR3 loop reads CASSLSVRAGNEQFF. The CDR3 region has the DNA TGTGCCAGCAGCTTATCTGTCCGGGCCGGGAATGAGCAGTTCTTC.

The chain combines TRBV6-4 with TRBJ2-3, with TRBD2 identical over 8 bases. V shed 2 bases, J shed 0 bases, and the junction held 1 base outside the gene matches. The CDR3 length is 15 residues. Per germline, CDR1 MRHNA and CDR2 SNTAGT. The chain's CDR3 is CASSDGTSSTDTQYF. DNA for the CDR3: TGTGCCAGCAGTGACGGGACTAGTAGCACAGATACGCAGTATTTT.

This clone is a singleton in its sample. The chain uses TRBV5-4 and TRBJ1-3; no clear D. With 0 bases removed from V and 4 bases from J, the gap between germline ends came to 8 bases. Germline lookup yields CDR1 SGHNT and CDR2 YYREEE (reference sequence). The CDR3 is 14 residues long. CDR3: CASSLGDAGNTIYF. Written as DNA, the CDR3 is TGTGCCAGCAGCTTGGGAGATGCAGGAAACACCATATATTTT.

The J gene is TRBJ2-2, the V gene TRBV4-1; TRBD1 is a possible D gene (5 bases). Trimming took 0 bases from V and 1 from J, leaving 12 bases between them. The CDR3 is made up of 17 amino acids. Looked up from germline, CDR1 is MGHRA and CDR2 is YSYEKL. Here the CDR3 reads CASSQEGRTWNTGELFF. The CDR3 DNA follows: TGCGCCAGCAGCCAAGAGGGGCGGACCTGGAACACCGGGGAGCTGTTTTTT.

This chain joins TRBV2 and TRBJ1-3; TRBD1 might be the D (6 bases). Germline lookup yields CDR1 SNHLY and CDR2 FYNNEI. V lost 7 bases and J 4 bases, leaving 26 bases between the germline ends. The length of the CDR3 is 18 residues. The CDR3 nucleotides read TGTGCCAGCATCCTCCAAATTTTGACCACAGGGCGGGGAAACACCATATATTTT. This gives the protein CASILQILTTGRGNTIYF.

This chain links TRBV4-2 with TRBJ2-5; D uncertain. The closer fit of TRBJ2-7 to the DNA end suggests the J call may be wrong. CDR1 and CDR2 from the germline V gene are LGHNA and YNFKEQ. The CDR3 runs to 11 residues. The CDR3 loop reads CASRGRDEQYF. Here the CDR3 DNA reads TGTGCCAGCAGGGGTCGGGACGAGCAGTACTTC.

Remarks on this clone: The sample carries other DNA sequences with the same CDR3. The CDR3 DNA reads as TGTGCCAGCAGTCCACAGGTGAACACTGAAGCTTTCTTT. Translated, it gives CASSPQVNTEAFF. The rearrangement uses TRBV2 and TRBJ1-1, with D maybe TRBD1 (5 bases). Germline V CDR1 and CDR2: SNHLY, FYNNEI. CDR3 length equals 13 residues. Trimming left V 5 bases short and J 0 bases short, with 7 bases between.

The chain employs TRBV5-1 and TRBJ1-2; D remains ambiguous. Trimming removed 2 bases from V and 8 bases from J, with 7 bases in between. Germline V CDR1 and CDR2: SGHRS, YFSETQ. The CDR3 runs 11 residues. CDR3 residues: CASSFGVGYTF. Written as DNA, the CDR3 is TGCGCCAGCAGCTTCGGGGTCGGCTACACCTTC.